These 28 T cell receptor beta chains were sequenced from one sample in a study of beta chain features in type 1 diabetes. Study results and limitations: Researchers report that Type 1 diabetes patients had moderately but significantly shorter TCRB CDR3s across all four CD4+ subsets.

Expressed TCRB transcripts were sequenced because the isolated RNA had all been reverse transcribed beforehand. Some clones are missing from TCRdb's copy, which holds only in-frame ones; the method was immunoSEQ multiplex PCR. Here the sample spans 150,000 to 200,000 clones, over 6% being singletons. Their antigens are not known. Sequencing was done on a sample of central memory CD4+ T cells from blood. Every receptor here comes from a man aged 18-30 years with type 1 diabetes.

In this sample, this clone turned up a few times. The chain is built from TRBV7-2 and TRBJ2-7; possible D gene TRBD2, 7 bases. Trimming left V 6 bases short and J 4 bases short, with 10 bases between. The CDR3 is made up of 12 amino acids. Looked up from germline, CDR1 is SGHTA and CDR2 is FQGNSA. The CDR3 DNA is TGTGCCAGCAGGCGGGGGCAATACGAGCAGTACTTC. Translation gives CASRRGQYEQYF. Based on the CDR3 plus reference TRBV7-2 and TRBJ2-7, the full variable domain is GAGVSQSPSNKVTEKGKDVELRCDPISGHTALYWYRQSLGQGLEFLIYFQGNSAPDKSGLPSDRFSAERTGGSVSTLTIQRTQQEDSAVYLCASRRGQYEQYFGPGTRLTVT.

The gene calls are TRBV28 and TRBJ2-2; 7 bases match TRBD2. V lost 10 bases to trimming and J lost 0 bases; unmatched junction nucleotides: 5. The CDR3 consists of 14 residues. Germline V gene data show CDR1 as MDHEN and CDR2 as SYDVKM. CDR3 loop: CAIRDYANTGELFF. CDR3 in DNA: TGTGCCATACGGGACTACGCGAACACCGGGGAGCTGTTTTTT.

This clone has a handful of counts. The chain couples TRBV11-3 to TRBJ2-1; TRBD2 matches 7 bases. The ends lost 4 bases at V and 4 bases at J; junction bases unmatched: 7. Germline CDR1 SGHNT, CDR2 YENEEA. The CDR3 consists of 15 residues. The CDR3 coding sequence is TGTGCCAGCAGCTCTTCAGCGGGGAATTACAATGAGCAGTTCTTC. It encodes CASSSSAGNYNEQFF. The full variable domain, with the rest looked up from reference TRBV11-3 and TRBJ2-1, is EAGVVQSPRYKIIEKKQPVAFWCNPISGHNTLYWYLQNLGQGPELLIRYENEEAVDDSQLPKDRFSAERLKGVDSTLKIQPAELGDSAVYLCASSSSAGNYNEQFFGPGTRLTVL.

The CDR3 spells CAWSVHPAQTGVSQPQHF. The CDR3 region has the DNA TGTGCCTGGAGTGTACACCCCGCTCAGACAGGGGTTAGTCAGCCCCAGCATTTT. The chain carries TRBV30 and TRBJ1-5; 8 bases fit TRBD1. This CDR3 is built from 18 residues. Germline-derived CDR1 and CDR2 are GTSNPN and SVGIG (reference sequence). The V segment lost 0 bases and the J segment 6 bases; nucleotides outside the gene matches: 16. The variable domain in full, with the rest retrieved from reference TRBV30 and TRBJ1-5, is SQTIHQWPATLVQPVGSPLSLECTVEGTSNPNLYWYRQAAGRGLQLLFYSVGIGQISSEVPQNLSASRPQDRQFILSSKKLLLSDSGFYLCAWSVHPAQTGVSQPQHFGDGTRLSIL.

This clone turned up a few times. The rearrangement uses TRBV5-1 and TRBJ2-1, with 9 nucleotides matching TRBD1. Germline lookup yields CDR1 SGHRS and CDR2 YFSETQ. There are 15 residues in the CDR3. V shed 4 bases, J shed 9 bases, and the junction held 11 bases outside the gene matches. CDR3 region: CASSRPDRGISEQFF. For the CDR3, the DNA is TGCGCCAGCAGCCGCCCGGACAGGGGTATTAGTGAGCAGTTCTTC.

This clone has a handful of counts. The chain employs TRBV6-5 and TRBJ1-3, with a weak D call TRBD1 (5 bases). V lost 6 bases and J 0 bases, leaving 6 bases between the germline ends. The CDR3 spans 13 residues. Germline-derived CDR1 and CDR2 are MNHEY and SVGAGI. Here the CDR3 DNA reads TGTGCCAGCAGCACAGGCTCTGGAAACACCATATATTTT. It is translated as CASSTGSGNTIYF.

The CDR3 here is CASSLGGEDTQYF. In DNA form, the CDR3 reads TGTGCCAGCAGCTTAGGCGGGGAAGATACGCAGTATTTT. V and J are TRBV7-8 and TRBJ2-3; perhaps TRBD2 as D (6 bases). The germline gives CDR1 SGHVS, CDR2 FQNEAQ. The CDR3 is made up of 13 amino acids. Trimming took 1 base from V and 5 from J, leaving 7 bases between them.

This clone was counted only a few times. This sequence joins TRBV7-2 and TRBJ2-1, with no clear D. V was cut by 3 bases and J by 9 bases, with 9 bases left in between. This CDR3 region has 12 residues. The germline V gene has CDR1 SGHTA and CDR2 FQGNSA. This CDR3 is CASSFERSEQFF. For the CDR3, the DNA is TGTGCCAGCAGCTTTGAGCGAAGTGAGCAGTTCTTC.

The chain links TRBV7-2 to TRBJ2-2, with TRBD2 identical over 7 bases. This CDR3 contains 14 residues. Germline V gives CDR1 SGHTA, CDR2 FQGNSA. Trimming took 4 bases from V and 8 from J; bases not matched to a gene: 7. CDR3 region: CASSSPGGSGELFF. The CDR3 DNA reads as TGTGCCAGCAGCTCCCCGGGGGGATCTGGGGAGCTGTTTTTT.

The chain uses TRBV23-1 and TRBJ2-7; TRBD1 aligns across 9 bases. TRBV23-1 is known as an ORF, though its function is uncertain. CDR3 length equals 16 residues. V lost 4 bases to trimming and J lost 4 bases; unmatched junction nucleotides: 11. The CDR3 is CASSRNRDRVLYEQYF. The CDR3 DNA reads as TGCGCCAGCAGTCGAAACCGGGACAGGGTCTTGTACGAGCAGTACTTC.

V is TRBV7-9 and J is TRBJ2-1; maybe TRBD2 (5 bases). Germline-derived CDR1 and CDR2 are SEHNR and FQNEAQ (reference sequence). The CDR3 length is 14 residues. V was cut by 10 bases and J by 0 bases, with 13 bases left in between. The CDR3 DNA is TGTGCCAAAAGCGGCGGAAGCTCCTACAATGAGCAGTTCTTC. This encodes CAKSGGSSYNEQFF.

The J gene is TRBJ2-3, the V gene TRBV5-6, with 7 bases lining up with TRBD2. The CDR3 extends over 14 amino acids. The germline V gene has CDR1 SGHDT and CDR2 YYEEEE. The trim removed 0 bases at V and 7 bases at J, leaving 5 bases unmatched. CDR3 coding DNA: TGTGCCAGCAGCTTGGGTCCTAGCGGAAATACGCAGTATTTT. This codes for CASSLGPSGNTQYF.

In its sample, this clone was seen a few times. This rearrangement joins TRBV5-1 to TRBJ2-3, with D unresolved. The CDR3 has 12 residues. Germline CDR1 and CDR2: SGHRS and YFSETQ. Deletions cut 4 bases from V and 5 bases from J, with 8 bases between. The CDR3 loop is CASSEHRDTQYF. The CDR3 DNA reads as TGCGCCAGCAGCGAACACAGAGATACGCAGTATTTT.

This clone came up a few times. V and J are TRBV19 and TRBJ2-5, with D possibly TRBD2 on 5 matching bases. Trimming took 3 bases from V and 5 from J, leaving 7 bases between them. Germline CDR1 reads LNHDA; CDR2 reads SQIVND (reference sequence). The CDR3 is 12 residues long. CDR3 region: CASSMGGETQYF. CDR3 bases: TGTGCCAGTAGTATGGGCGGGGAGACCCAGTACTTC.

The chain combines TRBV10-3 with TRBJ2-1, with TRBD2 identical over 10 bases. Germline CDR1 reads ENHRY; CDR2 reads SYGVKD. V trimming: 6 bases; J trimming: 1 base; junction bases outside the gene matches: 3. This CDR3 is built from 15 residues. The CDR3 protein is CAIRASGRSYNEQFF. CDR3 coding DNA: TGTGCCATCAGGGCTAGCGGGAGATCCTACAATGAGCAGTTCTTC.

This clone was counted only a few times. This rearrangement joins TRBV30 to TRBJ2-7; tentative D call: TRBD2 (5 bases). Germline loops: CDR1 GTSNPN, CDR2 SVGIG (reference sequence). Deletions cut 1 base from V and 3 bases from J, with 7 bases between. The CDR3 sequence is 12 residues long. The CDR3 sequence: CAWSGAGYEQYF. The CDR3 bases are TGTGCCTGGAGTGGGGCGGGCTACGAGCAGTACTTC.

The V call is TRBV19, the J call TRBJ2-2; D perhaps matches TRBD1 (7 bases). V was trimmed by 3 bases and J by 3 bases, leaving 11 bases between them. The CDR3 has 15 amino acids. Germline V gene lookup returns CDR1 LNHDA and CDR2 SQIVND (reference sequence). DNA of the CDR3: TGTGCCAGTAGTATCCAGGGGGGTTACACCGGGGAGCTGTTTTTT. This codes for CASSIQGGYTGELFF.

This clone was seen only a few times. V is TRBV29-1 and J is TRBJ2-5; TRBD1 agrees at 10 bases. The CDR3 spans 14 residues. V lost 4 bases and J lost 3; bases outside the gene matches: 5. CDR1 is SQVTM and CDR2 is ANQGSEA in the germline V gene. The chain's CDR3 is CSVASGTGEETQYF. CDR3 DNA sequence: TGCAGCGTTGCTTCCGGGACAGGGGAAGAGACCCAGTACTTC.

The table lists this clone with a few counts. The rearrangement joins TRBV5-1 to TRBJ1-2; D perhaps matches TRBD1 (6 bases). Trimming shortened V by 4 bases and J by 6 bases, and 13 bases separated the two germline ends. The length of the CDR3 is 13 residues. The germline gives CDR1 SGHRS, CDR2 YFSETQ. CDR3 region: CASSPRGGDGYTF. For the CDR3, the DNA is TGCGCCAGCAGCCCCAGGGGAGGGGATGGCTACACCTTC.

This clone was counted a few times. The CDR3 DNA is TGTGCCAGCAGCCCCCCGGGGAGCACAGATACGCAGTATTTT. It codes for CASSPPGSTDTQYF. The chain links TRBV28 to TRBJ2-3; D possibly corresponds to TRBD2 (5 bases). V lost 6 bases, J lost 0 bases, and 10 bases lay in between. This CDR3 region has 14 residues. Germline lookup yields CDR1 MDHEN and CDR2 SYDVKM.

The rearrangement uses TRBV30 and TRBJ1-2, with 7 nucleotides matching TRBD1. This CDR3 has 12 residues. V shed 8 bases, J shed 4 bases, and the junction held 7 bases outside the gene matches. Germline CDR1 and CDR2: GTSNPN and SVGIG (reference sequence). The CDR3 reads CASRGIGYGYTF. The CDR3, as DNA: TGTGCCAGCAGGGGGATAGGCTATGGCTACACCTTC.

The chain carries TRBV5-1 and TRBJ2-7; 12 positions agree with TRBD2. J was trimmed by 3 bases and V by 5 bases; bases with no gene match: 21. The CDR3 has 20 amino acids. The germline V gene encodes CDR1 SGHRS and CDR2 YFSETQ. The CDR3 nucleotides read TGCGCCAGCAGTGCCCGGACAGGGAGACTAGCGGGAGAGGGGAACTACGAGCAGTACTTC. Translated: CASSARTGRLAGEGNYEQYF.

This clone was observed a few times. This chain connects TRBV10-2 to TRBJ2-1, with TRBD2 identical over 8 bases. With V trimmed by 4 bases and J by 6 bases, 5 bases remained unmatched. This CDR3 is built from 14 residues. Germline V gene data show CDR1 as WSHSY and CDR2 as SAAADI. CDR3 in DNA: TGCGCCAGCAGTGTAGCGGGACCTAGCAATGAGCAGTTCTTC. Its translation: CASSVAGPSNEQFF.

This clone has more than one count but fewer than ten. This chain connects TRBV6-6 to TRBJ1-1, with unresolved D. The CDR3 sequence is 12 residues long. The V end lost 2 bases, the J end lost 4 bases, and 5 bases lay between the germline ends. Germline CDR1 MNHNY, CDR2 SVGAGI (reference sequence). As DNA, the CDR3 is TGTGCCAGCAGTTACGACACCACTGAAGCTTTCTTT. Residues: CASSYDTTEAFF.

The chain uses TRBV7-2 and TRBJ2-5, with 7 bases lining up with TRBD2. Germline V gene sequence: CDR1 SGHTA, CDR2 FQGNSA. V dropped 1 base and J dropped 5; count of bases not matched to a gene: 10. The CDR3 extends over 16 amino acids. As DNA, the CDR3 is TGTGCCAGCAGCTTAGGTCCGGGGGGAGGAAGGGAGACCCAGTACTTC. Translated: CASSLGPGGGRETQYF.

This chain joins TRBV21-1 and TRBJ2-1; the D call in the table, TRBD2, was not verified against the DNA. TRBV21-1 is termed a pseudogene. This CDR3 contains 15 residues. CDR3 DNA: TGTGCCAGCAGCGCGACTAGCGGGGGGGCACGGACGAAGTTCTTC. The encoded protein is CASSATSGGARTKFF.

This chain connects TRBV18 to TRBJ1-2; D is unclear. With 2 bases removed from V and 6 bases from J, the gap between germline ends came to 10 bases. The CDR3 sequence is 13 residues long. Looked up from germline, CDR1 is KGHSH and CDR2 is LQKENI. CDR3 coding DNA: TGTGCCAGCTCACCAGAAACGAGTAATGGCTACACCTTC. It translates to CASSPETSNGYTF.

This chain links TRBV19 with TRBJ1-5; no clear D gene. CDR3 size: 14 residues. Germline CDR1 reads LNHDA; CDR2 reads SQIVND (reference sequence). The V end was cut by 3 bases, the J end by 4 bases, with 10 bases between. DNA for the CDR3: TGTGCCAGTAGTATTTCCGGGTGGAATCAGCCCCAGCATTTT. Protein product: CASSISGWNQPQHF.